This T cell receptor beta chain was retrieved from a study of blood T cells in healthy people across ages. With 1 base removed from V and 6 bases from J, the gap between germline ends came to 16 bases. Germline V lookup: CDR1 SEHNR, CDR2 FQNEAQ (reference sequence). This CDR3 is built from 15 residues. The authors ran a second PCR of about 7 to 11 cycles using a sample-barcoded 5' primer and a J-beta primer mix. TCRdb passed the 5' RACE reads through MiXCR, listing each CDR3 protein once. The sample contains fewer than 1,200,000 distinct CDR3 sequences, around 25% of which appear only once. A further study also used this sample, focusing on T cells of mothers and their children.

The sequencing input was blood. The V and J genes are TRBV7-9 and TRBJ2-7; weak D call: TRBD2 (5 bases). The clonotype originates from a girl aged 2-10 years in good health. CDR3 loop: CASSLEEGMASEQYF. CDR3 coding DNA: TGTGCCAGCAGCTTAGAAGAGGGCATGGCCAGCGAGCAGTACTTC.